This is a list of T cell receptor beta chains from one sample in a study of vaccination and CD4 T cells after COVID-19. TCRdb ran MiXCR on the PCR reads and lists one entry per CDR3 protein. Altogether 15,000 or so distinct CDR3 sequences are present, roughly 50% being singletons, with the ten largest covering under 20%. These receptors' antigens are unknown. The specimen was CD4+ T cells from blood, cultured in vitro, collected about 7 months after SARS-CoV-2 vaccination. The receptor source for this set is a human donor who had recovered from COVID-19. Each CDR3 is given with its conserved first and last residue. D genes are given only for firm matches. Some rows mark clone size as missing; the rest say once, few, many or name a class of expanded clone.

v_gene: TRBV2
abundance: once
len: 15
d_gene: .
j_gene: TRBJ1-2
CDR3aa: CASSGKDGRRDGYTF
CDR3nt: TGTGCCAGCAGTGGAAAGGACGGTCGTCGTGATGGCTACACCTTC

v_gene: TRBV19
abundance: .
len: 15
d_gene: .
j_gene: TRBJ1-3
CDR3aa: CASATEQGSGNTIYF
CDR3nt: TGTGCCAGCGCCACTGAACAGGGCTCTGGAAACACCATATATTTT

v_gene: TRBV23-1
abundance: .
len: 15
d_gene: TRBD2
j_gene: TRBJ2-3
CDR3aa: CAIAGLASSTDTQYF
CDR3nt: TGCGCCATCGCAGGACTAGCGTCTAGCACAGATACGCAGTATTTT

v_gene: TRBV6-1
abundance: .
len: 14
d_gene: .
j_gene: TRBJ1-2
CDR3aa: CASSEEQGIRGYTF
CDR3nt: TGTGCCAGCAGTGAAGAACAGGGTATCCGTGGCTACACCTTC

v_gene: TRBV7-3
abundance: few
len: 17
d_gene: TRBD2
j_gene: TRBJ2-3
CDR3aa: CASSPIGLAGGTDTQYF
CDR3nt: TGTGCCAGCAGCCCCATAGGACTAGCGGGGGGCACAGATACGCAGTATTTT

v_gene: TRBV6-2/TRBV6-3
abundance: .
len: 17
d_gene: .
j_gene: TRBJ2-2
CDR3aa: CASSYSNRLLITGELFF
CDR3nt: TGTGCCAGCAGTTACTCCAACCGACTGCTGATCACCGGGGAGCTGTTTTTT

v_gene: TRBV6-2/TRBV6-3
abundance: .
len: 14
d_gene: TRBD1
j_gene: TRBJ1-1
CDR3aa: CASSHRQGGTEAFF
CDR3nt: TGTGCCAGCAGTCACCGACAGGGCGGCACTGAAGCTTTCTTT

v_gene: TRBV6-4
abundance: few
len: 14
d_gene: .
j_gene: TRBJ2-1
CDR3aa: CASSDGGLLGEQFF
CDR3nt: TGTGCCAGCAGTGACGGCGGACTTCTAGGCGAGCAGTTCTTC

v_gene: TRBV2
abundance: few
len: 16
d_gene: TRBD1
j_gene: TRBJ1-2
CDR3aa: CASRGSTGTEAYGYTF
CDR3nt: TGTGCCAGCAGAGGCAGTACCGGGACAGAGGCCTATGGCTACACCTTC

v_gene: TRBV14
abundance: .
len: 16
d_gene: TRBD2
j_gene: TRBJ2-7
CDR3aa: CASSQEVGTSRLEQYF
CDR3nt: TGTGCCAGCAGCCAAGAAGTGGGGACTAGCAGATTAGAGCAGTACTTC

v_gene: TRBV20-1
abundance: .
len: 15
d_gene: TRBD2
j_gene: TRBJ2-1
CDR3aa: CSASKLAGGGSEQFF
CDR3nt: TGCAGTGCTAGTAAGCTAGCGGGAGGGGGGAGCGAGCAGTTCTTC

v_gene: TRBV6-5
abundance: .
len: 15
d_gene: .
j_gene: TRBJ2-7
CDR3aa: CASSYYQGATYEQYF
CDR3nt: TGTGCCAGCAGTTACTATCAGGGAGCGACCTACGAGCAGTACTTC

v_gene: TRBV2
abundance: .
len: 15
d_gene: TRBD1
j_gene: TRBJ2-6
CDR3aa: CASRTGASGANVLTF
CDR3nt: TGTGCCAGTAGAACAGGGGCCTCTGGGGCCAACGTCCTGACTTTC

v_gene: TRBV20-1
abundance: .
len: 13
d_gene: .
j_gene: TRBJ2-7
CDR3aa: CSATPGQSYGQYF
CDR3nt: TGCAGTGCTACTCCGGGACAATCGTACGGGCAGTACTTC

v_gene: TRBV27
abundance: few
len: 16
d_gene: .
j_gene: TRBJ1-5
CDR3aa: CASSPTGVYSNQPQHF
CDR3nt: TGTGCCAGCAGTCCGACGGGAGTCTATAGCAATCAGCCCCAGCATTTT

v_gene: TRBV15
abundance: .
len: 13
d_gene: TRBD1
j_gene: TRBJ1-2
CDR3aa: CATSKTGMGGYTF
CDR3nt: TGTGCCACCAGCAAGACAGGGATGGGCGGCTACACCTTC

v_gene: TRBV7-2
abundance: .
len: 13
d_gene: .
j_gene: TRBJ2-1
CDR3aa: CASSRDNYNEQFF
CDR3nt: TGTGCCAGCAGCCGAGACAACTACAATGAGCAGTTCTTC

v_gene: TRBV11-1
abundance: .
len: 15
d_gene: .
j_gene: TRBJ2-5
CDR3aa: CASSLGRGGEETQYF
CDR3nt: TGTGCCAGCAGCTTAGGACGAGGGGGTGAGGAGACCCAGTACTTC

v_gene: TRBV2
abundance: few
len: 13
d_gene: .
j_gene: TRBJ1-5
CDR3aa: CASSAAGGQPQHF
CDR3nt: TGTGCCAGCAGCGCGGCGGGCGGTCAGCCCCAGCATTTT

v_gene: TRBV6-1
abundance: .
len: 17
d_gene: .
j_gene: TRBJ1-5
CDR3aa: CASSADNLLRGNQPQHF
CDR3nt: TGTGCCAGCAGTGCGGACAATCTGCTACGAGGCAATCAGCCCCAGCATTTT

v_gene: TRBV7-8
abundance: .
len: 14
d_gene: .
j_gene: TRBJ2-5
CDR3aa: CASSLGGVGETQYF
CDR3nt: TGTGCCAGCAGCTTAGGGGGGGTAGGAGAGACCCAGTACTTC

v_gene: TRBV20-1
abundance: .
len: 13
d_gene: .
j_gene: TRBJ2-7
CDR3aa: CSARAGGGYEQYF
CDR3nt: TGCAGTGCTAGAGCTGGGGGCGGCTACGAGCAGTACTTC

v_gene: TRBV20-1
abundance: few
len: 13
d_gene: .
j_gene: TRBJ1-5
CDR3aa: CSASKGLRQPQHF
CDR3nt: TGCAGTGCTAGTAAGGGGCTGAGGCAGCCCCAGCATTTT

v_gene: TRBV18
abundance: .
len: 15
d_gene: TRBD2
j_gene: TRBJ2-5
CDR3aa: CASSPLSGDRETQYF
CDR3nt: TGTGCCAGCTCACCACTTAGCGGGGACCGGGAGACCCAGTACTTC

v_gene: TRBV6-1
abundance: few
len: 14
d_gene: .
j_gene: TRBJ1-2
CDR3aa: CASGLLGVSYGYTF
CDR3nt: TGTGCCAGCGGACTCCTGGGGGTCTCCTATGGCTACACCTTC

v_gene: TRBV7-9
abundance: few
len: 15
d_gene: .
j_gene: TRBJ2-5
CDR3aa: CASSLTPGMVETQYF
CDR3nt: TGTGCCAGCAGCTTAACTCCGGGAATGGTGGAGACCCAGTACTTC

v_gene: TRBV7-8
abundance: .
len: 13
d_gene: .
j_gene: TRBJ2-7
CDR3aa: CASSLRLSYEQYF
CDR3nt: TGTGCCAGCAGCCTCCGTCTCTCCTACGAGCAGTACTTC

v_gene: TRBV27
abundance: few
len: 13
d_gene: .
j_gene: TRBJ2-3
CDR3aa: CASSLLHLDTQYF
CDR3nt: TGTGCCAGCAGTTTACTACACCTGGATACGCAGTATTTT

v_gene: TRBV19
abundance: few
len: 16
d_gene: .
j_gene: TRBJ1-2
CDR3aa: CASSRAGGIVHYGYTF
CDR3nt: TGTGCCAGTAGTAGGGCAGGAGGGATAGTACACTATGGCTACACCTTC

v_gene: TRBV7-2
abundance: few
len: 16
d_gene: .
j_gene: TRBJ2-1
CDR3aa: CASSQDWAQGLHEQFF
CDR3nt: TGTGCCAGCAGCCAGGACTGGGCGCAAGGTCTCCATGAGCAGTTCTTC

v_gene: TRBV6-1
abundance: .
len: 16
d_gene: TRBD2
j_gene: TRBJ2-5
CDR3aa: CASSPWLAGGLGTQYF
CDR3nt: TGTGCCAGCAGCCCTTGGCTAGCGGGGGGGCTTGGGACCCAGTACTTC

v_gene: TRBV5-1
abundance: .
len: 15
d_gene: TRBD2
j_gene: TRBJ2-3
CDR3aa: CASRIASGSADTQYF
CDR3nt: TGCGCCAGCAGGATAGCTAGCGGGAGCGCAGATACGCAGTATTTT

v_gene: TRBV7-2
abundance: .
len: 15
d_gene: .
j_gene: TRBJ2-5
CDR3aa: CASSSRAGRWGTQYF
CDR3nt: TGTGCCAGCAGCTCCCGAGCGGGTAGATGGGGGACCCAGTACTTC

v_gene: TRBV11-1
abundance: .
len: 14
d_gene: TRBD2
j_gene: TRBJ2-7
CDR3aa: CASSTGREVGEQYF
CDR3nt: TGTGCCAGCAGCACTGGGCGGGAGGTAGGCGAGCAGTACTTC

v_gene: TRBV20-1
abundance: .
len: 14
d_gene: .
j_gene: TRBJ1-1
CDR3aa: CSATWDTGNTEAFF
CDR3nt: TGCAGTGCTACCTGGGACACGGGGAACACTGAAGCTTTCTTT

v_gene: TRBV7-2
abundance: .
len: 14
d_gene: .
j_gene: TRBJ1-5
CDR3aa: CASSLDGSNQPQHF
CDR3nt: TGTGCCAGCAGCTTAGACGGCTCCAATCAGCCCCAGCATTTT

v_gene: TRBV24-1
abundance: .
len: 18
d_gene: TRBD2
j_gene: TRBJ2-1
CDR3aa: CATSDPKWGGTIDNEQFF
CDR3nt: TGTGCCACCAGTGATCCCAAGTGGGGTGGGACTATCGACAATGAGCAGTTCTTC

v_gene: TRBV10-3
abundance: .
len: 13
d_gene: TRBD2
j_gene: TRBJ2-3
CDR3aa: CAMSAGGVDTQYF
CDR3nt: TGTGCGATGTCAGCGGGGGGGGTAGATACGCAGTATTTT

v_gene: TRBV20-1
abundance: few
len: 13
d_gene: .
j_gene: TRBJ1-1
CDR3aa: CSARAGAFTEAFF
CDR3nt: TGCAGTGCTAGAGCGGGTGCCTTCACTGAAGCTTTCTTT

v_gene: TRBV4-1
abundance: .
len: 15
d_gene: .
j_gene: TRBJ2-5
CDR3aa: CASSQDWGVQETQYF
CDR3nt: TGCGCCAGCAGCCAAGATTGGGGTGTCCAAGAGACCCAGTACTTC